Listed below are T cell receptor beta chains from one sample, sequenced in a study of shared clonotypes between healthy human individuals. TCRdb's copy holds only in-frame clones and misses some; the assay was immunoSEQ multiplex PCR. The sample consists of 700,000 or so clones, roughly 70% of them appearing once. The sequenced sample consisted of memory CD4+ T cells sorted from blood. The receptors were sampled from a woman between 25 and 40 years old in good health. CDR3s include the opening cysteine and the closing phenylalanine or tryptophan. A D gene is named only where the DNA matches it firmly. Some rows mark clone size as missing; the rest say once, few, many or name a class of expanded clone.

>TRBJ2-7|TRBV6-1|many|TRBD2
CASMREGYEQYF
TGTGCCAGCATGCGGGAGGGCTACGAGCAGTACTTC
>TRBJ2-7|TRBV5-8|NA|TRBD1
CASSFRDRVTLASEQYF
TGTGCCAGCAGCTTCCGGGACAGGGTTACACTAGCCAGCGAGCAGTACTTC
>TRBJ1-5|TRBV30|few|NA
CAWRRTGNQPQHF
TGTGCCTGGCGCCGAACAGGTAATCAGCCCCAGCATTTT
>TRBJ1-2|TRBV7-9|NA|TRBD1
CASSPYRGQGYTF
TGTGCCAGCAGCCCGTACAGGGGGCAAGGCTACACCTTC
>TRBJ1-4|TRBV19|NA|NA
CASRTATNEKLFF
TGTGCCAGTCGGACGGCAACTAATGAAAAACTGTTTTTT
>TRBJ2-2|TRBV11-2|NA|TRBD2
CASSFSPAGSTGELFF
TGTGCCAGCAGCTTTTCCCCAGCGGGATCCACCGGGGAGCTGTTTTTT
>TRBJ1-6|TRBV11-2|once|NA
CASSLGTASSYNSPLHF
TGTGCCAGCAGCTTAGGGACGGCTAGCTCCTATAATTCACCCCTCCACTTT
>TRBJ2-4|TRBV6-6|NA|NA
CASTEGGLAKNIQYF
TGTGCCAGCACCGAGGGCGGCCTAGCCAAAAACATTCAGTACTTC
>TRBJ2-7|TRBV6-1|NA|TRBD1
CASSPPGDSGRNF
TGTGCCAGCAGTCCTCCCGGGGACAGTGGACGGAACTTC
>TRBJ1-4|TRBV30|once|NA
CAWSVVSATNEKLFF
TGTGCCTGGAGTGTCGTCTCAGCAACTAATGAAAAACTGTTTTTT
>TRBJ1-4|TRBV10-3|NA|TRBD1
CAISESKGAVNEKLFF
TGTGCCATCAGTGAGTCTAAGGGGGCCGTGAATGAAAAACTGTTTTTT
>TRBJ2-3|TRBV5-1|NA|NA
CASSLFGRGTDTQYF
TGCGCCAGCAGCTTATTTGGACGCGGCACAGATACGCAGTATTTT
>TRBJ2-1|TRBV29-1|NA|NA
CSADGSGNNEQFF
TGCAGCGCCGATGGTAGCGGCAACAATGAGCAGTTCTTC
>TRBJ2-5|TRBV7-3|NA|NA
CASSSLGDPQETQYF
TGTGCCAGCAGCTCCCTAGGGGATCCCCAAGAGACCCAGTACTTC
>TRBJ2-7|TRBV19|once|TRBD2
CASSRGTSEVYEQYF
TGTGCCAGTAGTAGGGGGACTAGCGAGGTCTACGAGCAGTACTTC
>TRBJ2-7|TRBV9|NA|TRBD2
CASSPRSSGVYEQYF
TGTGCCAGCAGCCCCAGGAGTAGCGGGGTCTACGAGCAGTACTTC
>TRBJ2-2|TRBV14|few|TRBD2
CASSRAGGGTGELFF
TGTGCCAGCAGCCGCGCCGGGGGGGGCACCGGGGAGCTGTTTTTT
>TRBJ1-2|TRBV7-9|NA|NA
CASSFLQSLYGYTF
TGTGCCAGCAGCTTTCTCCAGTCGCTCTATGGCTACACCTTC
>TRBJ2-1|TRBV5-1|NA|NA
CASRGGNEQFF
TGCGCCAGCAGGGGGGGCAATGAGCAGTTCTTC
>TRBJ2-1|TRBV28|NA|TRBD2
CASSLGGRRNEQFF
TGTGCCAGCAGTTTGGGCGGGAGAAGGAATGAGCAGTTCTTC
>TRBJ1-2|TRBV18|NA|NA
CASSLAQGIGGYGYTF
TGTGCCAGCTCACTGGCCCAGGGTATAGGCGGCTATGGCTACACCTTC
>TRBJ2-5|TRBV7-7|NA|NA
CASSLGVTYQETQYF
TGTGCCAGCAGCTTAGGGGTGACGTACCAAGAGACCCAGTACTTC
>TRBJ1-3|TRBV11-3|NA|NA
CASSSLGRHSGNTIYF
TGTGCCAGCAGCTCCCTCGGACGCCACTCTGGAAACACCATATATTTT
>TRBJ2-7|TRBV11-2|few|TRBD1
CASSVTGAYEQYF
TGTGCCAGCAGCGTTACAGGGGCGTACGAGCAGTACTTC
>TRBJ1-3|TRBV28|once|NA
CASSLDRGVSGNTIYF
TGTGCCAGCAGTTTGGACAGAGGAGTCTCTGGAAACACCATATATTTT
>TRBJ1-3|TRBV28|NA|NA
CASSLAGPFSGNTIYF
TGTGCCAGCAGTTTAGCAGGGCCTTTCTCTGGAAACACCATATATTTT
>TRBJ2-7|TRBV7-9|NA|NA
CASSFYSEYEQYF
TGTGCCAGCAGCTTCTATTCAGAGTACGAGCAGTACTTC
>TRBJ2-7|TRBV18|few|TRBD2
CASSPEGLAGGYEQYF
TGTGCCAGCTCACCGGAGGGACTAGCGGGAGGATACGAGCAGTACTTC
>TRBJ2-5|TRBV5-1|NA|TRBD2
CASSLVAGVMKETQYF
TGCGCCAGCAGCTTGGTTGCGGGAGTCATGAAAGAGACCCAGTACTTC
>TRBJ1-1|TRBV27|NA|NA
CASSLKAGVNTEAFF
TGTGCCAGCAGTTTAAAGGCAGGGGTGAACACTGAAGCTTTCTTT
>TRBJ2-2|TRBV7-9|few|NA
CASSLWTQNTGELFF
TGTGCCAGCAGCTTATGGACACAGAACACCGGGGAGCTGTTTTTT
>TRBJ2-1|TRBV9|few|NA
CASSVALGRYNEQFF
TGTGCCAGCAGCGTAGCTCTTGGACGCTACAATGAGCAGTTCTTC
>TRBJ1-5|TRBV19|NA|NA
CASSLWTEGQPQHF
TGTGCCAGTAGTCTGTGGACGGAGGGTCAGCCCCAGCATTTT
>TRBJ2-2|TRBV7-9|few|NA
CASSSTFGMNTGELFF
TGTGCCAGCAGCTCCACGTTCGGGATGAACACCGGGGAGCTGTTTTTT
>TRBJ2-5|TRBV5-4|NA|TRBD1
CASSQQGARETQYF
TGTGCCAGCAGCCAACAGGGGGCGAGGGAGACCCAGTACTTC
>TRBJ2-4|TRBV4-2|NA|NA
CASSQKAGTGVENIQYF
TGTGCCAGCAGCCAAAAGGCTGGGACCGGGGTAGAAAACATTCAGTACTTC
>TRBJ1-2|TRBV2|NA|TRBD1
CASRYTGGRGYTF
TGTGCCAGCAGGTATACAGGGGGCAGAGGCTACACCTTC
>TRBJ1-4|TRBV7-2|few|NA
CASGTYLSEKLFF
TGTGCCAGCGGGACCTACTTGAGTGAAAAACTGTTTTTT
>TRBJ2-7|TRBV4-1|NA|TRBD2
CASSQSWTSGSRYEQYF
TGCGCCAGCAGCCAATCCTGGACTAGCGGGAGTCGTTACGAGCAGTACTTC
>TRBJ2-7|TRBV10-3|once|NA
CAISESAYEQYF
TGTGCCATCAGTGAGTCCGCCTACGAGCAGTACTTC
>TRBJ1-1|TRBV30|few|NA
CAWGYNTEAFF
TGTGCCTGGGGATATAACACTGAAGCTTTCTTT
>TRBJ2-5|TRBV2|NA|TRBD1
CASRGVGQGQETQYF
TGTGCCAGCAGAGGGGTTGGACAGGGCCAAGAGACCCAGTACTTC
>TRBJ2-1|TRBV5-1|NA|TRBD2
CASSLVGTSGRKFF
TGCGCCAGCAGCTTGGTAGGGACTAGCGGGAGGAAGTTCTTC